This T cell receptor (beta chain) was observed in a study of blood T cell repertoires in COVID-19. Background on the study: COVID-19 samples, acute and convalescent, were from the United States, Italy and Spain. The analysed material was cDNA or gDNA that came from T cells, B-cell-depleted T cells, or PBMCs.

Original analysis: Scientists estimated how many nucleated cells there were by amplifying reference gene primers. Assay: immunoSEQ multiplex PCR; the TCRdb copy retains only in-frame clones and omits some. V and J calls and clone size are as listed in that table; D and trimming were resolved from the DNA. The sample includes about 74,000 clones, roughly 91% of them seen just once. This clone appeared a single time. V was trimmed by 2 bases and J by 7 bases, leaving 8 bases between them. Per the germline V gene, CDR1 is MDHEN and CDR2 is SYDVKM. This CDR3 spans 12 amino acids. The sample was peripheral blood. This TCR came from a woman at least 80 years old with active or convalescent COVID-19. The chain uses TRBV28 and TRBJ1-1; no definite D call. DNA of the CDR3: TGTGCCAGCAGTTTAGAACCGCGTGAAGCTTTCTTT. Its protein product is CASSLEPREAFF.